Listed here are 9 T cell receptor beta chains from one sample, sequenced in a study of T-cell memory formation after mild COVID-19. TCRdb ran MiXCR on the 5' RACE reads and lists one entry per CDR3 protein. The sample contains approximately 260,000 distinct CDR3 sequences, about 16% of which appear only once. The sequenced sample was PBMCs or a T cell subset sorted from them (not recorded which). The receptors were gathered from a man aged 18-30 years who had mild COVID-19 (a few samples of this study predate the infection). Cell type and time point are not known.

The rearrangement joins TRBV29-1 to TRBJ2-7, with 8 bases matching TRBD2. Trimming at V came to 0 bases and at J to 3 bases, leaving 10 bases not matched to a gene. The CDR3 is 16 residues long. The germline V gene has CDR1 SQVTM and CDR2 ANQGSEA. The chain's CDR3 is CSVEEGQAGVLYEQYF. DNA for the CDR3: TGCAGCGTTGAAGAAGGCCAAGCGGGGGTGCTCTACGAGCAGTACTTC.

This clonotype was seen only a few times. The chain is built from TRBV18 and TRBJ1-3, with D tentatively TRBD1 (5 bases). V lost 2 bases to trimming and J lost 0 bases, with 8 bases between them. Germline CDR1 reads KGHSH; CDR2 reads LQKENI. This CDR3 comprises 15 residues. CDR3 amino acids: CASSPDGGSGNTIYF. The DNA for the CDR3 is TGTGCCAGCTCACCAGACGGGGGCTCTGGAAACACCATATATTTT.

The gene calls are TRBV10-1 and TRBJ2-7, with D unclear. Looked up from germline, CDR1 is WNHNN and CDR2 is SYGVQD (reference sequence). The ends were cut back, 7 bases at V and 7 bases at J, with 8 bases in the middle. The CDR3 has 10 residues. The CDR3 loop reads CASKVEEQYF. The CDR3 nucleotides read TGCGCCAGCAAGGTAGAAGAGCAGTACTTC.

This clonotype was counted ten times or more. As DNA, the CDR3 is TGCAGTGCTAGACTAGTTTCGGAGACCCAGTACTTC. Amino acid sequence: CSARLVSETQYF. The chain is built from TRBV20-1 and TRBJ2-5; D is uncertain. The germline V and J ends were trimmed by 2 bases and 5 bases, with 9 bases remaining between them. The CDR3 runs to 12 residues. Germline V lookup: CDR1 DFQATT, CDR2 SNEGSKA (reference sequence).

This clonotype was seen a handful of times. CDR3 residues: CASSLELGQGYEQYF. In DNA form, the CDR3 reads TGTGCCAGCAGCCTAGAGCTGGGACAGGGGTACGAGCAGTACTTC. The chain is built from TRBV7-2 and TRBJ2-7; 10 bases are a match to TRBD1. Losses at the gene ends were 5 bases for V and 4 bases for J; bases not matched to a gene: 8. The germline V gene encodes CDR1 SGHTA and CDR2 FQGNSA. This CDR3 region has 15 residues. Looking up the rest from reference TRBV7-2 and TRBJ2-7 gives the full variable domain: GAGVSQSPSNKVTEKGKDVELRCDPISGHTALYWYRQSLGQGLEFLIYFQGNSAPDKSGLPSDRFSAERTGGSVSTLTIQRTQQEDSAVYLCASSLELGQGYEQYFGPGTRLTVT.

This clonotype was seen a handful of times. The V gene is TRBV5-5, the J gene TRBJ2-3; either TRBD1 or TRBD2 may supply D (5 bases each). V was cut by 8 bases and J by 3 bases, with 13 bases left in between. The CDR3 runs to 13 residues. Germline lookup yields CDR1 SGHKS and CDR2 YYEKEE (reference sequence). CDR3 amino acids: CASSRGRTDTQYF. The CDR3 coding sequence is TGTGCCAGTTCGAGGGGCAGGACAGATACGCAGTATTTT.

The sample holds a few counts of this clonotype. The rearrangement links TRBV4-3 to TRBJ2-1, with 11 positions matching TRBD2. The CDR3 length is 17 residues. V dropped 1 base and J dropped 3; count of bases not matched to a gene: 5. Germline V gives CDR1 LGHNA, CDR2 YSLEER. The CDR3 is CASSQGLAGGFYNEQFF. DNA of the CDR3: TGCGCCAGCAGCCAAGGTTTAGCGGGGGGGTTCTACAATGAGCAGTTCTTC.

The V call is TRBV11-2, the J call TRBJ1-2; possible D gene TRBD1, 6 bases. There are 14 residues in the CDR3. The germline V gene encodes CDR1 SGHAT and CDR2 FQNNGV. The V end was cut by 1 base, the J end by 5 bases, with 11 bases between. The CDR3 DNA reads TGTGCCAGCAGCTTAGTCGAGACAGGATATGGCTACACCTTC. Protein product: CASSLVETGYGYTF.

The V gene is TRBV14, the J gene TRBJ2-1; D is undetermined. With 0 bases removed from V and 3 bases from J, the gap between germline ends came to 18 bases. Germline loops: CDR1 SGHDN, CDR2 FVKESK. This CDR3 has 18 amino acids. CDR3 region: CASSQEREPKYHYNEQFF. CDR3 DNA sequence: TGTGCCAGCAGCCAAGAAAGAGAACCCAAGTACCACTACAATGAGCAGTTCTTC.